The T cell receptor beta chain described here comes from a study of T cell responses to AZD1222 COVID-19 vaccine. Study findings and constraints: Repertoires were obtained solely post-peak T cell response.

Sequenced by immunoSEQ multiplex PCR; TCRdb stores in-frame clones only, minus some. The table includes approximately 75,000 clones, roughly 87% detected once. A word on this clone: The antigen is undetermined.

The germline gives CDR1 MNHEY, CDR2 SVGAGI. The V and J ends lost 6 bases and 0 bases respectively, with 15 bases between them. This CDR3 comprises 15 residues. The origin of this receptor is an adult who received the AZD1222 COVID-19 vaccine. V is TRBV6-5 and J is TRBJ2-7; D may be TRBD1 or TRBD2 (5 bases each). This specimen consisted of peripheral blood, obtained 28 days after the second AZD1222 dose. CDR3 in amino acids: CASRYRSGPSYEQYF. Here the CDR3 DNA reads TGTGCCAGCAGATACCGATCGGGACCCTCCTACGAGCAGTACTTC.